A single sample is the source of the 25 T cell receptor beta chains below, sequenced in a study of blood T cell repertoires in COVID-19. The data were produced by immunoSEQ multiplex PCR, yet TCRdb's version contains in-frame clones alone and is incomplete. The sample lists about 260,000 clones; around 90% were seen once. Sequencing input: peripheral blood. These receptors were obtained from a human donor in a cohort sampled during active COVID-19.

V usage is TRBV29-1 and J usage is TRBJ1-1; D uncertain. The CDR3 loop spans 11 amino acids. V lost 5 bases and J lost 6, with 10 bases in between. The V gene's germline CDR1 is SQVTM and CDR2 ANQGSEA. This chain's CDR3 is CSVPGRSEAFF. CDR3 DNA sequence: TGCAGCGTTCCCGGCAGGTCTGAAGCTTTCTTT. Using reference TRBV29-1 and TRBJ1-1 for the parts outside the CDR3, the full variable domain is SAVISQKPSRDICQRGTSLTIQCQVDSQVTMMFWYRQQPGQSLTLIATANQGSEATYESGFVIDKFPISRPNLTFSTLTVSNMSPEDSSIYLCSVPGRSEAFFGQGTRLTVV.

The table lists this clone with a few counts. The chain combines TRBV11-2 with TRBJ2-5; 7 bases align to TRBD1. CDR1 and CDR2 from the germline V gene are SGHAT and FQNNGV. The CDR3 spans 15 residues. J lost 3 bases, V lost 5 bases, and 9 bases had no gene match. The CDR3 DNA sequence: TGTGCCAGCAGCCCATCACAGGGGCGGAAAGAGACCCAGTACTTC. Its translation is CASSPSQGRKETQYF. Full variable domain (rest looked up from reference TRBV11-2 and TRBJ2-5): EAGVAQSPRYKIIEKRQSVAFWCNPISGHATLYWYQQILGQGPKLLIQFQNNGVVDDSQLPKDRFSAERLKGVDSTLKIQPAKLEDSAVYLCASSPSQGRKETQYFGPGTRLLVL.

The J gene is TRBJ1-6, the V gene TRBV5-1; D unclear. The CDR3 spans 13 residues. Deletions cut 6 bases from V and 12 bases from J, with 16 bases between. The germline CDR1 and CDR2 sequences are SGHRS and YFSETQ. CDR3 nucleotides: TGCGCCAGCAAAACTAACTCCCAAGAACCCCTCCACTTT. This codes for CASKTNSQEPLHF.

The chain joins TRBV6-2 or TRBV6-3 to TRBJ2-7; 10 nucleotides agree with TRBD1. The V gene end was trimmed by 6 bases and the J gene end by 3 bases; junction bases not matched to a gene: 8. CDR3 length equals 15 residues. The germline V gene has CDR1 MNHEY and CDR2 SVGEGT. The CDR3 DNA reads as TGTGCCAGCAGCAGGACAGGGGGTTTTATCTACGAGCAGTACTTC. It translates to CASSRTGGFIYEQYF.

This chain joins TRBV18 and TRBJ1-1; D not certain. CDR1 KGHSH and CDR2 LQKENI come from the germline V gene. The CDR3 is 15 amino acids. Trimming took off 4 bases at V and 0 bases at J, with 12 bases between the two ends. CDR3 in DNA: TGTGCCAGCTCACTGCAAGAGGCGGTGAACACTGAAGCTTTCTTT. Encoded protein: CASSLQEAVNTEAFF.

This clone appeared once. The chain couples TRBV6-5 to TRBJ2-2; 7 bases are a match to TRBD1. With 2 bases clipped from V and 5 bases from J, the junction kept 5 bases outside the gene matches. This CDR3 spans 15 amino acids. CDR1 and CDR2 from the germline V gene are MNHEY and SVGAGI. The CDR3 is CASSYDRDGTGELFF. The CDR3 DNA is TGTGCCAGCAGTTACGACAGGGATGGGACCGGGGAGCTGTTTTTT.

The chain recombines TRBV27 with TRBJ1-1, with TRBD1 matching 9 bases. The CDR3 extends over 13 amino acids. V gave up 6 bases and J gave up 1 base; unmatched junction bases: 0. The germline CDR1 and CDR2 sequences are MNHEY and SMNVEV (reference sequence). The chain's CDR3 is CASRGQGNTEAFF. The CDR3 region has the DNA TGTGCCAGCAGGGGACAGGGGAACACTGAAGCTTTCTTT.

The J gene is TRBJ1-2, the V gene TRBV9; D gene uncertain. Germline loops: CDR1 SGDLS, CDR2 YYNGEE. The CDR3 length is 20 residues. Trimming removed 4 bases from V and 0 bases from J, with 28 bases in between. The CDR3 DNA follows: TGTGCCAGCAGCCCACGAGAGGTGGGTTATAACACCTTTTCTAACTATGGCTACACCTTC. Encoded protein: CASSPREVGYNTFSNYGYTF. Full variable domain (outside the CDR3, taken from reference TRBV9 and TRBJ1-2): DSGVTQTPKHLITATGQRVTLRCSPRSGDLSVYWYQQSLDQGLQFLIQYYNGEERAKGNILERFSAQQFPDLHSELNLSSLELGDSALYFCASSPREVGYNTFSNYGYTFGSGTRLTVV.

The gene calls are TRBV10-3 and TRBJ1-4, with D uncertain. The CDR3 consists of 14 residues. Trimming took 5 bases from V and 4 from J, leaving 11 bases between them. Per germline, CDR1 ENHRY and CDR2 SYGVKD. CDR3 DNA sequence: TGTGCCATCAGTACCGAGTTCCTTAATGAAAAACTGTTTTTT. This gives the protein CAISTEFLNEKLFF.

This sequence joins TRBV6-6 and TRBJ2-7; TRBD2 matches at 9 bases. J gave up 2 bases and V 2 bases, and 4 bases lay outside the gene matches. CDR3 length: 15 residues. From germline, CDR1 is MNHNY and CDR2 SVGAGI (reference sequence). The CDR3 sequence is CASSYARLAAYEQYF. The CDR3 bases are TGTGCCAGCAGTTACGCGAGACTAGCGGCCTACGAGCAGTACTTC.

The CDR3 DNA reads TGCGCCAGCAGCCAAGAGCCAGGCGGCTACACCTTC. Translated, it gives CASSQEPGGYTF. The V gene is TRBV4-1, the J gene TRBJ1-2; D ambiguous. The CDR3 spans 12 residues. From germline, CDR1 is MGHRA and CDR2 YSYEKL. V gave up 0 bases and J gave up 8 bases, with 7 bases separating them.

The CDR3 coding sequence is TGTGCCACCACAGGACAGGTAGACTACGAGCAGTACTTC. It specifies CATTGQVDYEQYF. The V and J genes are TRBV28 and TRBJ2-7; 7 nucleotides line up with TRBD1. Trimming at V came to 10 bases and at J to 3 bases, leaving 9 bases not matched to a gene. CDR1 and CDR2 (germline): MDHEN, SYDVKM. The CDR3 contains 13 residues.

The chain is built from TRBV12-3 or TRBV12-4 and TRBJ1-2; D is unresolved. The CDR3 extends over 12 amino acids. Trimming left V 2 bases short and J 3 bases short, with 4 bases between. CDR3 nucleotides: TGTGCCAGCAGTTTACGAGACTATGGCTACACCTTC. It encodes CASSLRDYGYTF.

V usage is TRBV6-5 and J usage is TRBJ2-5, with a tentative D call TRBD2 (6 bases). This CDR3 spans 15 amino acids. Germline CDR1 reads MNHEY; CDR2 reads SVGAGI. V dropped 11 bases and J dropped 2 bases, with 21 bases sitting between them. Here the CDR3 reads CAHTGAMDTQETQYF. In nucleotides, the CDR3 is TGTGCCCACACGGGAGCAATGGATACACAAGAGACCCAGTACTTC.

The DNA for the CDR3 is TGTGCCAGCAGTTACGTAGGGACAGGGGGGGGTGAAGCTTTCTTT. Translation: CASSYVGTGGGEAFF. The chain is built from TRBV6-5 and TRBJ1-1, with 11 positions matching TRBD1. The CDR3 runs to 15 residues. Germline assignment: CDR1 MNHEY and CDR2 SVGAGI. V shed 2 bases and J 7 bases; nucleotides not matched to a gene: 6.

Only a few counts were recorded for this clone. The chain joins TRBV9 to TRBJ1-6; tentative D call: TRBD1 (5 bases). The germline CDR1 and CDR2 sequences are SGDLS and YYNGEE. The V gene lost 0 bases and the J gene lost 13 bases, with 14 bases spanning the gap. This CDR3 region has 14 residues. The DNA of the CDR3 is TGTGCCAGCAGCGTAGATCCAGGGCCTGGGCCCCTCCACTTT. It yields the protein CASSVDPGPGPLHF. Variable domain in full (rest from reference TRBV9 and TRBJ1-6): DSGVTQTPKHLITATGQRVTLRCSPRSGDLSVYWYQQSLDQGLQFLIQYYNGEERAKGNILERFSAQQFPDLHSELNLSSLELGDSALYFCASSVDPGPGPLHFGNGTRLTVT.

This clone was seen a single time. The V and J genes are TRBV6-2 or TRBV6-3 and TRBJ2-7, with D tentatively TRBD2 (6 bases). The CDR3 has 14 residues. Trimming shortened V by 2 bases and J by 3 bases, and 11 bases separated the two germline ends. Per the germline V gene, CDR1 is MNHEY and CDR2 is SVGEGT. The CDR3 region has the DNA TGTGCCAGCAGTTACCCCGGAGGGCGCTACGAGCAGTACTTC. It yields the protein CASSYPGGRYEQYF.

This clone was observed once. This chain uses TRBV7-3 with TRBJ1-2; D is uncertain. The V end lost 5 bases, the J end lost 7 bases, and 14 bases lay between the germline ends. The CDR3 has 13 residues. Germline lookup yields CDR1 SGHTA and CDR2 FQGTGA. The CDR3 DNA sequence: TGTGCCAGCAGCCCCTACCCCGGTTTTGGCTACACCTTC. It codes for CASSPYPGFGYTF.

The chain couples TRBV9 to TRBJ1-2; D unclear. CDR3 length: 11 residues. The germline CDR1 and CDR2 sequences are SGDLS and YYNGEE. V shed 8 bases and J shed 3 bases, with 8 bases lying between them. The CDR3 is CASRSHYGYTF. CDR3 DNA: TGTGCCAGTAGGAGTCACTATGGCTACACCTTC.

The chain recombines TRBV7-2 with TRBJ1-2; tentative D call: TRBD1 (6 bases). The CDR3 is made up of 15 amino acids. Germline V lookup: CDR1 SGHTA, CDR2 FQGNSA. Trimming removed 0 bases from V and 3 bases from J, with 11 bases in between. This CDR3 reads CASSLAGGAYYGYTF. The CDR3 nucleotides read TGTGCCAGCAGCTTAGCGGGGGGGGCCTACTATGGCTACACCTTC.

The chain has TRBV10-3 and TRBJ2-4; 9 nucleotides line up with TRBD1. The CDR3 has 15 amino acids. Germline V gives CDR1 ENHRY, CDR2 SYGVKD. V trimming: 3 bases; J trimming: 5 bases; junction bases outside the gene matches: 5. The CDR3 reads CAISDPGQGQNIQYF. The CDR3 region has the DNA TGTGCCATCAGTGACCCGGGACAGGGCCAAAACATTCAGTACTTC.

This clone came up a few times. V usage is TRBV19 and J usage is TRBJ1-5; D is ambiguous. The CDR3 consists of 13 residues. Germline V lookup: CDR1 LNHDA, CDR2 SQIVND (reference sequence). V gave up 7 bases and J gave up 0 bases, with 7 bases separating them. This CDR3 reads CASMYGSNQPQHF. Written as DNA, the CDR3 is TGTGCCAGTATGTACGGTAGCAATCAGCCCCAGCATTTT. Complete variable domain (other parts from reference TRBV19 and TRBJ1-5): DGGITQSPKYLFRKEGQNVTLSCEQNLNHDAMYWYRQDPGQGLRLIYYSQIVNDFQKGDIAEGYSVSREKKESFPLTVTSAQKNPTAFYLCASMYGSNQPQHFGDGTRLSIL.

J is TRBJ1-3 and V is TRBV4-3; D gene unclear. Germline CDR1 and CDR2: LGHNA and YSLEER. The CDR3 has 16 amino acids. Trimming shortened V by 0 bases and J by 0 bases, and 9 bases separated the two germline ends. CDR3 amino acids: CASSQDRVDSGNTIYF. CDR3 coding DNA: TGCGCCAGCAGCCAAGATCGGGTGGACTCTGGAAACACCATATATTTT.

This chain links TRBV30 with TRBJ2-1; 15 bases fit TRBD2. The CDR3 is 16 residues long. V lost 0 bases and J lost 6; bases outside the gene matches: 3. Germline values: CDR1 GTSNPN, CDR2 SVGIG (reference sequence). The CDR3 DNA follows: TGTGCCTGGAGTGTAGGACTAGCGGGAGGGTTCAATGAGCAGTTCTTC. Protein sequence: CAWSVGLAGGFNEQFF.

This rearrangement joins TRBV4-3 to TRBJ2-7; D gene ambiguous. The germline V and J ends were trimmed by 0 bases and 0 bases, with 15 bases remaining between them. This CDR3 is 17 amino acids long. Germline V gene sequence: CDR1 LGHNA, CDR2 YSLEER. This CDR3 is CASSQDSTVRSSYEQYF. The CDR3 DNA reads as TGCGCCAGCAGCCAAGATTCGACGGTGAGGAGCTCCTACGAGCAGTACTTC.